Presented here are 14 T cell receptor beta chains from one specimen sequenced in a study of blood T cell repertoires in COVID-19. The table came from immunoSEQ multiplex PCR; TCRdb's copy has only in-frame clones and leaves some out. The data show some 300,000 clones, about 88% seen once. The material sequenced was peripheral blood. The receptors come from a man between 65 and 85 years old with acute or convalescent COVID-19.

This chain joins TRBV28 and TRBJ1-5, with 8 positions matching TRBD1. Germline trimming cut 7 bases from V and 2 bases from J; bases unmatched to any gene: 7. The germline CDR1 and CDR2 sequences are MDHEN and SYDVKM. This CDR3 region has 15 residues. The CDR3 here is CASTSGGGGNQPQHF. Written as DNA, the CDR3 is TGTGCCAGCACCTCAGGGGGCGGGGGCAATCAGCCCCAGCATTTT. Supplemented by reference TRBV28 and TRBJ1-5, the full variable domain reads DVKVTQSSRYLVKRTGEKVFLECVQDMDHENMFWYRQDPGLGLRLIYFSYDVKMKEKGDIPEGYSVSREKKERFSLILESASTNQTSMYLCASTSGGGGNQPQHFGDGTRLSIL.

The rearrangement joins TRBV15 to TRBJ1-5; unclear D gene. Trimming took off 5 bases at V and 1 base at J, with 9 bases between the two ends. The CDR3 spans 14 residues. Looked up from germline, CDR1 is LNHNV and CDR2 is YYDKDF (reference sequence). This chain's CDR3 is CATSFRSSNQPQHF. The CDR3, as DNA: TGTGCCACCAGCTTCCGGAGCAGCAATCAGCCCCAGCATTTT. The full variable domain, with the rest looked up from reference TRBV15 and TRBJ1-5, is DAMVIQNPRYQVTQFGKPVTLSCSQTLNHNVMYWYQQKSSQAPKLLFHYYDKDFNNEADTPDNFQSRRPNTSFCFLDIRSPGLGDTAMYLCATSFRSSNQPQHFGDGTRLSIL.

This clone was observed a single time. CDR3 sequence: CATSGTGRVGTDTQYF. The CDR3 region has the DNA TGTGCCACCAGTGGGACAGGGAGGGTGGGCACAGATACGCAGTATTTT. The chain combines TRBV24-1 with TRBJ2-3, with D possibly matching TRBD1 (8 bases). With 5 bases removed from V and 1 base from J, the gap between germline ends came to 15 bases. Germline V gene sequence: CDR1 KGHDR, CDR2 SFDVKD. There are 16 residues in the CDR3.

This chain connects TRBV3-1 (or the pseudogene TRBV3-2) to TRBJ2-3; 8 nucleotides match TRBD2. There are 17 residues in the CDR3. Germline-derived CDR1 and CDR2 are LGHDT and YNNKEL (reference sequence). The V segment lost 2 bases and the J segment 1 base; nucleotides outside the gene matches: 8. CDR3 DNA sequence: TGTGCCAGCAGCCAAAGGTTCCGGGGGGGTGGCACAGATACGCAGTATTTT. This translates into CASSQRFRGGGTDTQYF.

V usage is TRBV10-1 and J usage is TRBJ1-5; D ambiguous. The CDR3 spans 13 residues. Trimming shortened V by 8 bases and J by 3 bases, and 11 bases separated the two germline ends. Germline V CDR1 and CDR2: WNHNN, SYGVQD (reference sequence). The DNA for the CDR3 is TGCGCCAGCCAGCGTGATTTCAATCAGCCCCAGCATTTT. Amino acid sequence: CASQRDFNQPQHF.

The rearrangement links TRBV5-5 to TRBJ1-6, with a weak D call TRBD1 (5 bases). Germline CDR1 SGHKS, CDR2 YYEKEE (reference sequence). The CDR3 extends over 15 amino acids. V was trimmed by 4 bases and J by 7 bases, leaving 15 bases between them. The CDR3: CASSPSRGINSPLHF. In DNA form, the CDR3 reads TGTGCCAGCAGCCCCAGTAGGGGAATCAATTCACCCCTCCACTTT.

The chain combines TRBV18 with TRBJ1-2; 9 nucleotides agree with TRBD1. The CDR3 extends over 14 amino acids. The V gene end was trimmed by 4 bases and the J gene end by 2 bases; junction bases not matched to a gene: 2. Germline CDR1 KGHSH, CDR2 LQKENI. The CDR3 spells CASSLGQGNYGYTF. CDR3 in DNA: TGTGCCAGCTCACTGGGACAGGGCAACTATGGCTACACCTTC.

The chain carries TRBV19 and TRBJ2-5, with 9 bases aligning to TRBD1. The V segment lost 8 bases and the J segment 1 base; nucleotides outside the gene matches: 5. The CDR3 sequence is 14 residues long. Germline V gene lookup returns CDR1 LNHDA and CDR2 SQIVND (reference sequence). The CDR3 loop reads CASRRDRAQETQYF. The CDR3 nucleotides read TGTGCCAGTCGACGGGACAGGGCCCAAGAGACCCAGTACTTC.

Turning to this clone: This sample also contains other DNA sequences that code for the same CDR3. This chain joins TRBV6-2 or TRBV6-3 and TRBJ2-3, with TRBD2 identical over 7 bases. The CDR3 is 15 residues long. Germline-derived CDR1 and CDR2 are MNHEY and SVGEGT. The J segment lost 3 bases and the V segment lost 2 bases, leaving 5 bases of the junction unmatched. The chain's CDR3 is CASSYNRGDTDTQYF. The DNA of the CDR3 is TGTGCCAGCAGTTACAATCGGGGGGATACAGATACGCAGTATTTT.

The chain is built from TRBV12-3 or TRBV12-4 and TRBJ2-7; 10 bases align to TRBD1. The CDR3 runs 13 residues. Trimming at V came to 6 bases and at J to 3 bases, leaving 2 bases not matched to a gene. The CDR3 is CASRTGGSYEQYF. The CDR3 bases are TGTGCCAGCAGGACAGGGGGCAGCTACGAGCAGTACTTC.

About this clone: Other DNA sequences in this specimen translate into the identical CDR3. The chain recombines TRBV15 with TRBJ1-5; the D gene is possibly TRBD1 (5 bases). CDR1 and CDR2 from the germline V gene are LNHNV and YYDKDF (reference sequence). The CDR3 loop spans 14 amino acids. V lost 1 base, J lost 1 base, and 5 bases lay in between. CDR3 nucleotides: TGTGCCACCAGCAGAGGACAGAGCAATCAGCCCCAGCATTTT. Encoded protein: CATSRGQSNQPQHF.

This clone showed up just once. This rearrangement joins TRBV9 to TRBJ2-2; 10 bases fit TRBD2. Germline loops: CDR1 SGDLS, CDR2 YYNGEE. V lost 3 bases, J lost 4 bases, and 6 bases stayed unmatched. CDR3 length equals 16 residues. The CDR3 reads CASSGSGGTFTGELFF. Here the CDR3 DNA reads TGTGCCAGCAGCGGTAGCGGGGGGACCTTCACCGGGGAGCTGTTTTTT.

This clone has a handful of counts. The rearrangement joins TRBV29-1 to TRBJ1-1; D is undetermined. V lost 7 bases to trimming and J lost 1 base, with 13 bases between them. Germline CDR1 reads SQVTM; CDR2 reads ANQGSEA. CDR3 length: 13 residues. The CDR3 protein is CSGRRRENTEAFF. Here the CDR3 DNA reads TGCAGCGGCAGAAGACGGGAGAACACTGAAGCTTTCTTT. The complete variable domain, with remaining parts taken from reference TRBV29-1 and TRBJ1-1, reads SAVISQKPSRDICQRGTSLTIQCQVDSQVTMMFWYRQQPGQSLTLIATANQGSEATYESGFVIDKFPISRPNLTFSTLTVSNMSPEDSSIYLCSGRRRENTEAFFGQGTRLTVV.

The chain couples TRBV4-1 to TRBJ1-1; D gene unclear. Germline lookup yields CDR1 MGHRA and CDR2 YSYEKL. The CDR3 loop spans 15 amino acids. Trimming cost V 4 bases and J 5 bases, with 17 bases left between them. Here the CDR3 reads CASSLSQAGVTEAFF. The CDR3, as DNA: TGCGCCAGCAGCCTCAGCCAGGCGGGAGTTACTGAAGCTTTCTTT.